This TCR beta chain emerged from a study of cytomegalovirus exposure and HLA in healthy donors. For this clone: What it recognizes is unknown.

The V gene lost 2 bases and the J gene lost 0 bases, with 5 bases spanning the gap. CDR1 is SGHTA, CDR2 FQGNSA, per germline. This CDR3 is built from 14 residues. Study findings and constraints: Diagnosis of cytomegalovirus status made by the classifier reportedly showed high specificity and sensitivity.

At collection, donors were nominally healthy, but unrecorded immune exposures were probable. 60 Vbeta and 13 Jbeta primers were used in PCR. Some clones are missing from TCRdb's copy, which holds only in-frame ones; the method was immunoSEQ multiplex PCR. The repertoire consists of 150,000 or so clones, with approximately 80% occurring once and the leading ten covering roughly 6.3%. The chain links TRBV7-2 to TRBJ1-5; D gene ambiguous. Sequencing was performed on PBMCs. The clonotype comes from a male donor in good health and CMV-seropositive. The CDR3 sequence is CASSLSSSNQPQHF. In DNA form, the CDR3 reads TGTGCCAGCAGCTTAAGTAGTAGCAATCAGCCCCAGCATTTT. The entire variable domain, with the rest obtained from reference TRBV7-2 and TRBJ1-5, is as follows: GAGVSQSPSNKVTEKGKDVELRCDPISGHTALYWYRQSLGQGLEFLIYFQGNSAPDKSGLPSDRFSAERTGGSVSTLTIQRTQQEDSAVYLCASSLSSSNQPQHFGDGTRLSIL.